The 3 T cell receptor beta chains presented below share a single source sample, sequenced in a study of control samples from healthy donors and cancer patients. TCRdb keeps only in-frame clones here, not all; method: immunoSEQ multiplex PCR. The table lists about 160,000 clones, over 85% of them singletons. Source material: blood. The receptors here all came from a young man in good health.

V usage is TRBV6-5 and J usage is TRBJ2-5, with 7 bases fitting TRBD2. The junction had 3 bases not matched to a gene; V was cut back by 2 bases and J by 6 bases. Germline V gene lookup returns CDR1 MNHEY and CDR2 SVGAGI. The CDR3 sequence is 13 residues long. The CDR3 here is CASSYGEGKTQYF. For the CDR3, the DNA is TGTGCCAGCAGTTACGGGGAGGGAAAGACCCAGTACTTC.

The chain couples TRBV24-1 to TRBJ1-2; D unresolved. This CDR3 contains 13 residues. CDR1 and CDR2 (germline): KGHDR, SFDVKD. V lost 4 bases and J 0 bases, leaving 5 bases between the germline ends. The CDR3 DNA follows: TGTGCCACCAGTGACCCCCCTAACTATGGCTACACCTTC. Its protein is CATSDPPNYGYTF.

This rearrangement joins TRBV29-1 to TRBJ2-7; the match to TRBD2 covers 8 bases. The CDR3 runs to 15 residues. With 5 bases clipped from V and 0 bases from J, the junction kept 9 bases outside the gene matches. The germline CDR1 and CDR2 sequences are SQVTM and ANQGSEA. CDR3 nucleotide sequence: TGCAGCGTTAGGGACCTAGCGGGTAGCTCCTACGAGCAGTACTTC. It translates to CSVRDLAGSSYEQYF.